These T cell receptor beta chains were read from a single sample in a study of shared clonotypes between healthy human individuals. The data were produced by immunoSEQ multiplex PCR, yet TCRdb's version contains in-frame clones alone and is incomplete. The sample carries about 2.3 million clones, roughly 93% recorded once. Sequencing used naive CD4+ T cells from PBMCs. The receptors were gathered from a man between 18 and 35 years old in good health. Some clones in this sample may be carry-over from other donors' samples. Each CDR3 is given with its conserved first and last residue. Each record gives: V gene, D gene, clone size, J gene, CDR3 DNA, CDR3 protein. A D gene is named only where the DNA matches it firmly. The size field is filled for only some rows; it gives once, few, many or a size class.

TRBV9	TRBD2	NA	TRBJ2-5	TGTGCCAGCAGCCCTGGGACTAGCGGGGAGACCCAGTACTTC	CASSPGTSGETQYF
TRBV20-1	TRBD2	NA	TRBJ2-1	TGCAGTGCCGGGGGGTACAATGAGCAGTTCTTC	CSAGGYNEQFF
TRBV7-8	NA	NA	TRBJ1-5	TGTGCCAGCAGCGGGGCGGGAGGGTCCGGTCAGCCCCAGCATTTT	CASSGAGGSGQPQHF
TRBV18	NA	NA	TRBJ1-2	TGTGCCAGCTCGCTTGGTGCCGACTATGGCTACACCTTC	CASSLGADYGYTF
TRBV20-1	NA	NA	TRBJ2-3	TGCAGTGCCTTAAAGGGGCAGGCGCAGTATTTT	CSALKGQAQYF
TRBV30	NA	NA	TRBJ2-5	TGTGCCTGGAGTGTACGGGTAGGGGAAAGGGAGACCCAGTACTTC	CAWSVRVGERETQYF
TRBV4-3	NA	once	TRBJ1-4	TGCGCCAGCAGCCGCAGGGGTGCAACTAATGAAAAACTGTTTTTT	CASSRRGATNEKLFF
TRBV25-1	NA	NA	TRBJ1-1	TGTGCCAGCAGTGAATCTTCCTACCCCACTGAAGCTTTCTTT	CASSESSYPTEAFF
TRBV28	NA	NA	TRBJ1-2	TGTGCCAGCAGTTGGGACGTTACTAACTATGGCTACACCTTC	CASSWDVTNYGYTF
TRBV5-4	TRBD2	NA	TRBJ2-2	TGTGCCAGCAGCCGAATAGCGGGAGGCACGAACACCGGGGAGCTGTTTTTT	CASSRIAGGTNTGELFF
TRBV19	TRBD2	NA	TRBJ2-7	TGTGCCAGTAGTATAAGGGCGGGAGGGAGCTACGAGCAGTACTTC	CASSIRAGGSYEQYF
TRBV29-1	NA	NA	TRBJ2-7	TGCAGCGTTGGATGGGGCGAGCAGTACTTC	CSVGWGEQYF
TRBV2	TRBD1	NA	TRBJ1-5	TGTGCCAGCAGGGACAGGGGTTCTAAGCCCCAGCATTTT	CASRDRGSKPQHF
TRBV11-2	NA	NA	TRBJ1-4	TGTGCCAGCAGCCAGGAGGGGTCAGAGGGAAGGTTTAGGGAACTGTTTTTT	CASSQEGSEGRFRELFF
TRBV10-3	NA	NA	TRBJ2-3	TGTGCCATCAGTCAAACAGATACGCAGTATTTT	CAISQTDTQYF
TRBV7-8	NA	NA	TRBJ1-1	TGTGCCAGCAGCTCGCACCGTCCAGGGAACACTGAAGCTTTCTTT	CASSSHRPGNTEAFF
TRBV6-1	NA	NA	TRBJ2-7	TGTGCCAGCGGGATTATCGGCGAGCAGTACTTC	CASGIIGEQYF
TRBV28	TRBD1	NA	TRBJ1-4	TGTGCCAGCAGTGCGGGCCAGGGGGAACTGTTTTTT	CASSAGQGELFF
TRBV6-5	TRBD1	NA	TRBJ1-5	TGTGCCAGCAGTTCCGGACAGGGCAATCAGCCCCAGCATTTT	CASSSGQGNQPQHF
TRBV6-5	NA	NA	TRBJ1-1	TGTGCCAGCAGTTACCAGGGGCAGACAGAAGCTTTCTTT	CASSYQGQTEAFF
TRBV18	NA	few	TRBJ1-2	TGTGCCAGCTCACCACAAGCCGGGTCACCACACTATGGCTACACCTTC	CASSPQAGSPHYGYTF
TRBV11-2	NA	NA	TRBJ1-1	TGTGCCAGCAGCTTAGGTGCAGGGTCCAACACTGAAGCTTTCTTT	CASSLGAGSNTEAFF
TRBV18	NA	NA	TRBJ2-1	TGTGCCAGCGGGGGGGCAGGTGAGCAGTTCTTC	CASGGAGEQFF
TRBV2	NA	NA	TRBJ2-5	TGTGCCAGCACCCAGGGACTCGCGCAAGAGACCCAGTACTTC	CASTQGLAQETQYF
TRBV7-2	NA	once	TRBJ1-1	TGTGCCAGCAGCTTAGATGACGGAGAAGCTTTCTTT	CASSLDDGEAFF
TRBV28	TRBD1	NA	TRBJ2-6	TGTGCCAGCAGTAGGCGGACCGGGACAGGGGCCGGGGCCAACGTCCTGACTTTC	CASSRRTGTGAGANVLTF
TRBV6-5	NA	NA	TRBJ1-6	TGTGCCAGCAGAAGGGCGAGGAATTCACCCCTCCACTTT	CASRRARNSPLHF
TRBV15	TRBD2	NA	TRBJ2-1	TGTGCCACCAGCGGGATATCGGGACTAGCGGGACTCAATGAGCAGTTCTTC	CATSGISGLAGLNEQFF
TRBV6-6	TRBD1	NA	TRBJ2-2	TGTGCCAGCAGAACGACCGGGACAGACAACACCGGGGAGCTGTTTTTT	CASRTTGTDNTGELFF
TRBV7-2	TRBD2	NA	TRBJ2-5	TGTGCCAGCAGCTATACTAGCGGGATGAGGCAAGAGACCCAGTACTTC	CASSYTSGMRQETQYF
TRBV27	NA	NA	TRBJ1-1	TGTGCCAGCAGTGGACCCAACACTGAAGCTTTCTTT	CASSGPNTEAFF
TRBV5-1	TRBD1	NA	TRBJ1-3	TGCGCCAGCAGCTCAATAGGACAGGAGAGCTCTGGAAACACCATATATTTT	CASSSIGQESSGNTIYF
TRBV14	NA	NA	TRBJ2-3	TGTGCCAGCAGCCACCGAGGGCGCACAGATACGCAGTATTTT	CASSHRGRTDTQYF
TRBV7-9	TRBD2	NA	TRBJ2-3	TGTGCCAGCAGCCTCACTTCTAGCGGAGAGAGCACAGATACGCAGTATTTT	CASSLTSSGESTDTQYF
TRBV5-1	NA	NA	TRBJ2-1	TGCGCCAGCAGCCTAAAGGATGAGCAGTTCTTC	CASSLKDEQFF
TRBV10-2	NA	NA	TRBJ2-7	TGCGCCAGCAGTGCCGTCTCCTACGAGCAGTACTTC	CASSAVSYEQYF
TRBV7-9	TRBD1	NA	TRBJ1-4	TGTGCCAGCAGCTTGGGGGACAGGGGAAGTGAAAAACTGTTTTTT	CASSLGDRGSEKLFF
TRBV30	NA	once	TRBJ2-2	TGTGCCTGGAGCCCACAGGCGACCGGGGAGCTGTTTTTT	CAWSPQATGELFF
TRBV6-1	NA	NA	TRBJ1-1	TGTGCCAGCCTCTTTGCCATGGCAGAGAAAGCTTTCTTT	CASLFAMAEKAFF
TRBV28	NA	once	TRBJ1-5	TGTGCCAGCATACAGGGCAATCAGCCCCAGCATTTT	CASIQGNQPQHF
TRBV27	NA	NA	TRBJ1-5	TGTGCCAGCAGTTCCGACAGATATCAGCCCCAGCATTTT	CASSSDRYQPQHF
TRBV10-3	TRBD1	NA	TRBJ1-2	TGTGCCATCAGTCCTATGAGGGACAGCTACTATGGCTACACCTTC	CAISPMRDSYYGYTF
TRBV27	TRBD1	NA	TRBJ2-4	TGTGCCAGCAGTCAACTCACAGGGGGCATTGCCAAAAACATTCAGTACTTC	CASSQLTGGIAKNIQYF
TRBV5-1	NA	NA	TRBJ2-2	TGCGCCAGCAGCCGCATCCGCGGGGAGCTGTTTTTT	CASSRIRGELFF
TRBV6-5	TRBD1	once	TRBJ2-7	TGTGCCAGCAGGTCGAGGGGGCAGGCACTTTACGAGCAGTACTTC	CASRSRGQALYEQYF
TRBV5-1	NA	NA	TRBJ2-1	TGCGCCAGCAGCTCGGGTCAAGCGGGTTACATTGAGCAGTTCTTC	CASSSGQAGYIEQFF
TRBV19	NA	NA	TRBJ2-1	TGTGCCAGTAGTAGGGCGCTCCGATCCTACAATGAGCAGTTCTTC	CASSRALRSYNEQFF
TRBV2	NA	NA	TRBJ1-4	TGTGCCAGCAGGGTCCCGCAAACTAATGAAAAACTGTTTTTT	CASRVPQTNEKLFF
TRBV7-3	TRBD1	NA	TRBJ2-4	TGTGCCAGCAGCCCCGGGACAGGCCCGGCCAGAGGATTC	CASSPGTGPARGF
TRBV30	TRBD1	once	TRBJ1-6	TGTGCCTGGAGTATCGCCCGGGACAGCTCCTATAATTCACCCCTCCACTTT	CAWSIARDSSYNSPLHF
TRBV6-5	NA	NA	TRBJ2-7	TGTGCCAGCAGTCAAACGGGGTCTGTAGGCGAGCAGTACTTC	CASSQTGSVGEQYF
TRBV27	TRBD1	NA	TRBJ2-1	TGTGCCAGCAGTTACCCAGGGGGTGAGCAGTTCTTC	CASSYPGGEQFF
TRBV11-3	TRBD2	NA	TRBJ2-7	TGTGCCAGCAGTGGACTAGCGGAAAACTACGAGCAGTACTTC	CASSGLAENYEQYF
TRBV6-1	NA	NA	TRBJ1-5	TGTGCCAGCAGTGAAGCGGGGGTTGCGAATCAGCCCCAGCATTTT	CASSEAGVANQPQHF
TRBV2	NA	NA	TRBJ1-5	TGTGCCAGCAGGGCACAGGGACCCCCTCAGCCCCAGCATTTT	CASRAQGPPQPQHF
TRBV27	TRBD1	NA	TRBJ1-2	TGTGCCAGCTTGGGGACAGGGGGATTTGGCTACACCTTC	CASLGTGGFGYTF
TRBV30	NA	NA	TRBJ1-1	TGTGCCTGGAGTGGGAATATTGACACTGAAGCTTTCTTT	CAWSGNIDTEAFF
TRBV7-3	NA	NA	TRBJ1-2	TGTGCCAGCAGCTCTACTCGGACGACTTACGGCTACACCTTC	CASSSTRTTYGYTF